Sequencing of this TCR beta chain was carried out in a study of T cells in Graves' hyperthyroidism and ophthalmopathy. Study-wide results and caveats: Through a model of 13 V-J features, ophthalmopathy was separated from stable hyperthyroidism.

CDR1 and CDR2 from the germline V gene are DFQATT and SNEGSKA (reference sequence). The CDR3 length is 13 residues. V dropped 2 bases and J dropped 12 bases, with 14 bases sitting between them. There were TCR beta CDR3 regions amplified from RNA transcripts. First-round RT-PCR with HTBI primers amplified the TCR CDR3 region. Using its own MiXCR run on the multiplex PCR reads, TCRdb lists one record per CDR3 protein. The sample includes approximately 400,000 distinct CDR3 sequences, around 14% seen only once; the top ten take about 27%. In its sample, this clonotype was seen a few times. Antigen: not known.

The V call is TRBV20-1, the J call TRBJ1-6, with D perhaps TRBD1 (5 bases). The sequenced material came from blood. This TCR came from a woman younger than 30 with Graves' hyperthyroidism that later progressed to Graves' ophthalmopathy. The CDR3 sequence is CSARTQQVQPLHF. CDR3 DNA: TGCAGTGCTAGAACCCAACAGGTTCAACCCCTCCACTTT.